The T cell receptor beta chain under discussion was sequenced for a study of CXCR3-negative and CXCR3-positive naive CD8 T cells (dated by TCRdb to between 2018 and 2021). Background for the entire study: Approximately 130 million TRB reads were obtained in total, roughly 1.5 +/- 0.3 million reads per library. Data from roughly twelve donors, pooled across two independent experiments, went into the diversity and physicochemical repertoire analyses. Naive subsets from about five donors and memory cells from 3 donors were included in the TRBV-TRBJ cluster analysis. The paper as a whole reports these results and caveats: Because surface CD5, which has been linked to self-reactivity in mice, was comparable between naive subsets, TCR interaction strength was also inferred from TRB CDR3 physicochemical properties. Compared with CXCR3-negative naive cells, CXCR3-positive naive cells had TRB CDR3s with higher hydrophobicity (lower Kidera factor 4), lower energy, and higher strength and volume indices. Freshly isolated PBMCs were used for most assays because CXCR3 expression partially decreased after cryopreservation. Similar TRBV-TRBJ usage was shown by naive CXCR3-negative and CXCR3-positive cells from the same donor, whereas distinct patterns were shown by memory cells. Comparably high repertoire diversity was found in both naive subsets, whereas much lower repertoire diversity was found in memory CD8+ T cells.

Sequenced on a NextSeq 550. The Human TCR Profiling Kit (MiLaboratory) was used to make UMI-labeled 5' RACE TRB cDNA libraries. The full amount of extracted RNA was used for cDNA synthesis, and the full amount of resulting cDNA was used for PCR amplification. Libraries were prepared in parallel with an identical number of PCR cycles. In the original analysis: MIGEC and MiXCR extracted about 53,000 +/- 10,000 unique UMI-labeled TRB cDNA molecules per library, requiring at least two reads per UMI. On average, approximately 40,000 +/- 10,000 functional in-frame TRB CDR3 nucleotide clonotypes lacking stop codons were found per library. After downsampling to 5000 UMI-labeled TRB molecules per sample, diversity metrics, including normalized Shannon-Wiener and Chao1, were computed in VDJtools. For the central five CDR3 residues, VDJtools calculated physicochemical properties weighted by clonotype size, namely interaction energy, strength, volume and Kidera factor 4. TCRdb reprocessed the reads, so every CDR3 protein sequence counts as one entry and DNA is not shown. The V and J calls were not made by the authors but by TCRdb's processing. The sample table holds tens of thousands of distinct CDR3 sequences. Less than 1.1% of the sample is held by the ten biggest clonotypes.

CDR3 length: 14 amino acids, cysteine to phenylalanine. The entry carries no DNA sequence. Via the germline V gene, CDR1 is SGHRS and CDR2 YFSETQ. For each CD8+ T cell subset, flow sorting was done in triplicate, and 310,000 or so cells per subset went directly into RLT lysis buffer. Naive CD8+ T cells were defined stringently as CD45RO-CCR7+CD27+CD95- to exclude memory contaminants. Peripheral blood mononuclear cells were isolated from buffy coats using standard density gradient centrifugation. Naive CXCR3-negative and CXCR3-positive CD8+ T cells were flow-sorted using a FACSAria III. Total RNA was extracted from sorted cells with an RNeasy Mini Kit. Turning to this clonotype: Its antigen remains unidentified.

This TCR was sampled from a human donor in good health. Some clones in this sample may be carry-over from other donors' samples. Input material: naive CXCR3- CD8+ T cells from blood. Explained via the paper, the cell subset or site label denotes: CD45RO-CCR7+CD27+CD95- naive CD8+ T cells lacking CXCR3 (TNR3-). The chain uses TRBV5-1 and TRBJ2-7; TCRdb's assignment of TRBD1 cannot be checked, as there is no DNA. Here the CDR3 is given as CASSSDYPAYEQYF.